This T cell receptor beta chain was recorded in a study of control samples from healthy donors and cancer patients (dated by TCRdb to between 2020 and 2021). Notes on this clone: No antigen is known for it. No qualities accompany the bases; no much larger clone lies one base away.

V is pared back by 0 bases and J by 2 bases, with 4 bases lying between the germline termini. The CDR3 runs 13 amino acids, cysteine and phenylalanine included. The retained sequence is limited to the CDR3, 39 bases, with the frame set at the first base. From the germline V gene, CDR1 is ENHRY and CDR2 is SYGVKD. Libraries were prepared through the immunoSEQ multiplex PCR assay. In its TCRdb copy, this immuneACCESS table keeps in-frame sequences only and misses some clones. Where compared with another copy, unresolved V genes explain less than half of these, and the others have no known cause. The sample table records about 120,000 clones; 88% of these occur just once. The top ten hold approximately 2.3% of the sample.

The receptor was derived from an older woman in good health. Specimen: blood. The rearranged chain carries TRBV10-3 and TRBJ1-2; the D gene lacks a confident call. The sequenced DNA is TGTGCCATCAGTGAGTCCGGGAACTATGGCTACACCTTC. Its product reads: CAISESGNYGYTF.